Listed here is a single TCR beta chain. What antigen it recognizes has not been identified. No much larger clone exists at a distance of one base, and base qualities are not known. The data originate from a study of blood T cell repertoires in COVID-19 (dated by TCRdb to about 2020). About the investigation overall: Collaborator samples came from the United States, Italy and Spain and covered acute and convalescent phases of COVID-19. The material from the prospective study consisted of cDNA or gDNA derived from T cells, B-cell-depleted T cells, or PBMCs. The dataset comprised deeply sampled blood TCRbeta repertoires from subjects exposed to, actively infected with, or recovered from COVID-19. The repertoires were made available in a free public database intended to serve as a resource for research on the immune response to SARS-CoV-2. Samples were obtained from the ongoing ImmuneRACE study (first 160 participants) and from 950 to 1,500 subjects provided by 6 global collaborators. Sample metadata almost always included a de-identified subject ID, COVID-19 status, age in years and sex. HLA class I and class II types, where available, came from metadata supplied by the sample provider rather than from assay-based typing.

Points the paper makes about the study in general: The amount of clinical and demographic metadata varied by source and participant and was provided uncurated.

The CDR3, from cysteine to phenylalanine, totals 14 residues. Only the CDR3 portion is preserved as DNA: 42 bases, with reading frame beginning at the first base. CDR1 ENHRY and CDR2 SYGVKD were looked up in the germline V gene. Trimming accounts for 2 bases at V and 5 bases at J, while the number of junction bases matched to no gene is 6. Each collaborating institution followed its own protocols to collect whole blood in K2EDTA tubes. For TCRbeta analysis, collaborators shipped samples as frozen whole blood, isolated PBMCs, or DNA extracted from either of those sample types. TCRbeta CDR3 regions were amplified from genomic DNA by means of the immunoSEQ Assay, a bias-controlled multiplex PCR. In the authors' own workflow: Nucleated cell counts per sample were estimated from amplification of reference gene primers within the assay. Sequence reads were collapsed and filtered to measure the absolute abundance of every unique TCRbeta CDR3 rearrangement. For each sample, productive Simpson clonality was calculated as the square root of Simpson's diversity index over productive rearrangements. TCRdb holds this immuneACCESS table with in-frame rearrangements only. Some clones are missing; in checked studies, unresolved V genes explain under half, and the rest has no known cause. That table is the source of V, J and clone size, and D and trimming were worked out from the DNA. The sample includes about 250,000 clones, with approximately 90% observed a single time. The ten largest clones capture around 3.3% of the sample.

The specimen was peripheral blood. The clonotype originates from a man between 18 and 35 years old with active or convalescent COVID-19. The sequence links TRBV10-3 to TRBJ2-7; 7 central bases correspond to TRBD1. The CDR3 loop reads CAISEKQGIHEQYF. In nucleotides, the sequence is TGTGCCATCAGTGAGAAACAGGGGATCCACGAGCAGTACTTC.